A single sample gave rise to the 28 T cell receptor beta chains below, sequenced in a study of Tregs in tolerant kidney transplant recipients. Assay: immunoSEQ multiplex PCR; the TCRdb copy retains only in-frame clones and omits some. Its listing shows tens of thousands of clones. Here the sequenced sample was CD4+ T cells from blood, taken before the transplant. These receptors were taken from a human donor who received a combined kidney and bone marrow transplant.

As to this clone: The missing CDR3 end, 3 residues past where the read stops, is filled in from the germline J gene. The chain recombines TRBV5-4 with TRBJ2-5, with TRBD1 identical over 10 bases. Germline V CDR1 and CDR2: SGHNT, YYREEE (reference sequence). The CDR3 has 14 amino acids. V was clipped by 4 bases and J by 3 bases; unmatched bases: 3. The DNA read from the CDR3 is TGTGCCAGCAGCAGGGACAGGGGTGAAGAGACC. Translated: CASSRDRGEET. The whole CDR3 reads CASSRDRGEETQYF.

To note about this clone: The observed sequence ends 3 residues before the CDR3 terminus, with the missing tail filled in from the germline J gene. This chain connects TRBV19 to TRBJ2-7, with 13 bases lining up with TRBD2. V was pared by 4 bases and J by 4 bases, with 7 bases of the junction left unmatched. Looked up from germline, CDR1 is LNHDA and CDR2 is SQIVND (reference sequence). The CDR3 is 16 amino acids. CDR3 bases read: TGTGCCAGTAGTACCCGGACTAGCGGGAGTAGGTACGAG. It translates to CASSTRTSGSRYE. The entire CDR3 sequence reads CASSTRTSGSRYEQYF.

A word on this clone: Read coverage stops 3 residues before the CDR3 terminus; the germline J gene supplies the remainder. The chain has TRBV6-2 or TRBV6-3 and TRBJ2-1, with D perhaps TRBD2 (6 bases). Per germline, CDR1 MNHEY and CDR2 SVGEGT. This CDR3 is built from 16 residues. Trimming stripped 7 bases from V and 2 bases from J, with 18 bases between. CDR3 amino acids: CASTPTGGGTYNEQFF. The sequenced CDR3 bases are TGTGCCAGCACACCTACAGGTGGGGGGACCTACAATGAG.

As regards this clone: Sequencing ends 3 residues short of the CDR3 end; the germline J gene provides the rest. The chain has TRBV7-3 and TRBJ2-1; TRBD2 agrees at 14 bases. Germline assignment: CDR1 SGHTA and CDR2 FQGTGA. The CDR3 is 21 residues long. V shed 1 base, J shed 7 bases, and the junction held 18 bases outside the gene matches. CDR3 DNA (partial): TGTGCCAGCAGCTTAAGGGCTCCGGGACTAGCGGGAGTTAATGGGAAAAATGAG. This sequence encodes CASSLRAPGLAGVNGKNE. In full, the CDR3 reads CASSLRAPGLAGVNGKNEQFF.

As regards this clone: Read data end 3 residues before the CDR3 end; the end is taken from the germline J gene. This rearrangement joins TRBV19 to TRBJ2-6; D may correspond to TRBD1 or TRBD2 (6 bases each). V was cut by 6 bases and J by 1 base, with 22 bases left in between. Germline CDR1 is LNHDA and CDR2 is SQIVND (reference sequence). The CDR3 consists of 19 residues. The CDR3 loop reads CASRTLGGTRISGANVLTF. CDR3 DNA, as far as it was read: TGTGCCAGTAGGACCCTAGGAGGGACAAGAATATCTGGGGCCAACGTC. The full variable domain, completed using reference TRBV19 and TRBJ2-6, is DGGITQSPKYLFRKEGQNVTLSCEQNLNHDAMYWYRQDPGQGLRLIYYSQIVNDFQKGDIAEGYSVSREKKESFPLTVTSAQKNPTAFYLCASRTLGGTRISGANVLTFGAGSRLTVL.

A note on this clone: The CDR3 end is not reached by the read, which stops 3 residues before it; the germline J gene fills it in. The chain uses TRBV20-1 and TRBJ2-4, with 12 bases fitting TRBD2. V shed 2 bases, J shed 2 bases, and the junction held 1 base outside the gene matches. Germline CDR1 DFQATT, CDR2 SNEGSKA (reference sequence). The CDR3 contains 15 residues. The DNA read from the CDR3 is TGCAGTGCTAGACTAGCGGGAGGGTCCAAAAACATT. Residues: CSARLAGGSKNI. The full CDR3 reads CSARLAGGSKNIQYF.

As concerns this clone: The CDR3 end is not reached by the read, which stops 3 residues before it; the germline J gene fills it in. The rearrangement joins TRBV2 to TRBJ2-2; D might be TRBD1 (6 bases). V was clipped by 6 bases and J by 1 base, with 9 bases between them. Germline CDR1 is SNHLY and CDR2 is FYNNEI. There are 14 residues in the CDR3. CDR3 sequence: CASRADRNTGELFF. The sequenced CDR3 bases are TGTGCCAGCAGAGCGGACAGGAACACCGGGGAG.

Notes on this clone: The CDR3 end is not reached by the read, which stops 3 residues before it; the germline J gene fills it in. The genes are TRBV20-1 and TRBJ2-3, with 8 bases identical to TRBD2. V shed 0 bases, J shed 4 bases, and the junction held 6 bases outside the gene matches. This CDR3 has 15 amino acids. Germline V lookup: CDR1 DFQATT, CDR2 SNEGSKA (reference sequence). The CDR3 here is CSARDISGSPDTQYF. CDR3 DNA, as far as it was read: TGCAGTGCTAGAGATATAAGCGGGAGTCCAGATACG.

As regards this clone: The CDR3 is cut off 3 residues early in the read; its end comes from the germline J gene. The chain couples TRBV20-1 to TRBJ1-2, with 8 bases that match TRBD1. This CDR3 spans 15 amino acids. CDR1 is DFQATT and CDR2 is SNEGSKA in the germline V gene (reference sequence). Losses at the gene ends were 6 bases for V and 4 bases for J; bases not matched to a gene: 13. The sequenced part of the CDR3 DNA is TGCAGTGCCTCCAGAAACGGACAGGGAGGCTATGGC. Amino acids: CSASRNGQGGYG. The full CDR3 protein is CSASRNGQGGYGYTF.

In the case of this clone: The CDR3 goes on 3 residues after the read ends, and that part is filled in from the germline J gene. The chain uses TRBV30 and TRBJ2-1; D is uncertain. In germline, CDR1 is GTSNPN, CDR2 SVGIG (reference sequence). V was pared by 5 bases and J by 4 bases, with 12 bases between. The CDR3 contains 13 residues. The sequenced CDR3 bases are TGTGCCTGGGGCTGGTCCTTATACAATGAG. Translating gives CAWGWSLYNE. From start to end, the CDR3 is CAWGWSLYNEQFF.

Note on this clone: The read ends 3 residues early relative to the CDR3; the germline J gene fills the gap. The chain couples TRBV6-1 to TRBJ1-4; the D gene is possibly TRBD1 (5 bases). The CDR3 is made up of 16 amino acids. V was cut by 2 bases and J by 0 bases, with 10 bases left in between. Germline V lookup: CDR1 MNHNS, CDR2 SASEGT. The sequenced part of the CDR3 DNA is TGTGCCAGCAGTGAACAGGGAGGGGCAACTAATGAAAAA. Translation: CASSEQGGATNEK. The full CDR3 protein reads CASSEQGGATNEKLFF.

The sequenced part of the CDR3 DNA is TGTGCCAGCTCAGTACCGGGACAGGGGGGCAATCAGCCC. It encodes CASSVPGQGGNQP. The entire CDR3 is CASSVPGQGGNQPQHF. This chain joins TRBV18 and TRBJ1-5, with 11 bases that match TRBD1. The missing CDR3 end, 3 residues past where the read stops, is filled in from the germline J gene. V trimming: 5 bases; J trimming: 2 bases; junction bases outside the gene matches: 5. Per the germline V gene, CDR1 is KGHSH and CDR2 is LQKENI. This CDR3 region has 16 residues.

On this clone itself: The read comes to an end 3 residues before the CDR3 does, leaving the germline J gene to fill in the end. This chain connects TRBV6-2 or TRBV6-3 to TRBJ2-7; 9 bases line up with TRBD2. V lost 6 bases to trimming and J lost 6 bases; unmatched junction nucleotides: 9. CDR1 and CDR2 from the germline V gene are MNHEY and SVGEGT. This CDR3 spans 14 amino acids. The CDR3 DNA, read in part, is TGTGCCAGCAGGGAACGCGGGGGGGCCTTCGAG. This codes for CASRERGGAFE. The entire CDR3 protein is CASRERGGAFEQYF.

Points on this clone: The read is 3 residues too short to cover the CDR3 end, so that end is filled in from the germline J gene. The chain joins TRBV11-3 to TRBJ2-2; 8 bases line up with TRBD1. V lost 4 bases to trimming and J lost 1 base; unmatched junction nucleotides: 2. Germline lookup yields CDR1 SGHNT and CDR2 YENEEA. The CDR3 extends over 15 amino acids. The CDR3 loop is CASSSRGLNTGELFF. The DNA read from the CDR3 is TGTGCCAGCAGCTCCAGGGGGCTGAACACCGGGGAG.

Worth noting for this clone: The read finishes 3 residues shy of the CDR3 end, and the germline J gene is used to complete it. This sequence joins TRBV19 and TRBJ2-7; D may be TRBD1 (5 bases). CDR1 LNHDA and CDR2 SQIVND come from the germline V gene (reference sequence). The V and J ends lost 0 bases and 1 base respectively, with 16 bases between them. The CDR3 is made up of 17 amino acids. CDR3 in amino acids: CASSIDLFEAGSYEQYF. The covered CDR3 bases are TGTGCCAGTAGTATAGATCTTTTCGAAGCAGGGTCCTACGAG. Using reference TRBV19 and TRBJ2-7 for the parts outside the CDR3, the full variable domain is DGGITQSPKYLFRKEGQNVTLSCEQNLNHDAMYWYRQDPGQGLRLIYYSQIVNDFQKGDIAEGYSVSREKKESFPLTVTSAQKNPTAFYLCASSIDLFEAGSYEQYFGPGTRLTVT.

A word on this clone: The CDR3 end is not reached by the read, which stops 3 residues before it; the germline J gene fills it in. The V and J genes are TRBV7-9 and TRBJ1-2, with 8 bases lining up with TRBD1. CDR1 is SEHNR and CDR2 is FQNEAQ in the germline V gene (reference sequence). The CDR3 runs 13 residues. Trimming removed 2 bases from V and 7 bases from J; junction bases left unmatched: 3. CDR3 DNA (partial): TGTGCCAGCAGCTTACAGGGGGCAGGTGGC. Translation: CASSLQGAGG. The whole CDR3 protein reads CASSLQGAGGYTF.

As concerns this clone: The CDR3 extends 3 residues past the end of the read, so its final part is completed from the germline J gene. The genes are TRBV18 and TRBJ2-3, with D possibly TRBD2 on 7 matching bases. Germline loops: CDR1 KGHSH, CDR2 LQKENI. V was cut by 0 bases and J by 6 bases, with 13 bases left in between. CDR3 length: 15 amino acids. CDR3 region: CASSPPGGGLDTQYF. The sequenced CDR3 bases are TGTGCCAGCTCACCACCGGGGGGGGGCTTGGATACG.

For this clone: The read terminates 3 residues ahead of where the CDR3 ends, so the germline J gene completes it. The chain carries TRBV29-1 and TRBJ2-1; 7 bases are a match to TRBD1. Germline values: CDR1 SQVTM, CDR2 ANQGSEA. This CDR3 contains 12 residues. With 6 bases clipped from V and 8 bases from J, the junction kept 7 bases outside the gene matches. The chain's CDR3 is CSVLQGRYEQFF. The covered CDR3 bases are TGCAGCGTCTTACAGGGGCGGTATGAG.

Comment on this clone: Read coverage stops 3 residues before the CDR3 terminus; the germline J gene supplies the remainder. This chain links TRBV20-1 with TRBJ2-2; the D call may be TRBD1 or TRBD2 (5 bases each). Trimming shortened V by 1 base and J by 4 bases, and 10 bases separated the two germline ends. The germline V gene encodes CDR1 DFQATT and CDR2 SNEGSKA (reference sequence). The CDR3 is 14 amino acids. The CDR3 reads CSARVPGSTGELFF. CDR3 bases read: TGCAGTGCTAGAGTTCCAGGGAGCACCGGGGAG.

Note on this clone: From the germline J gene comes the end of the CDR3, since the read stops 3 residues before it. This chain joins TRBV6-8 and TRBJ1-5; D call uncertain. Germline V lookup: CDR1 MNHGY, CDR2 SAAAGT. The CDR3 consists of 16 residues. The V end was cut by 4 bases, the J end by 7 bases, with 20 bases between. The DNA read from the CDR3 is TGTGCCAGCAGTTCCCGGACTGACTCCAGCGGGCAGCCC. Its translation: CASSSRTDSSGQP. The whole CDR3 sequence is CASSSRTDSSGQPQHF.

Worth noting for this clone: The missing CDR3 end, 3 residues past where the read stops, is filled in from the germline J gene. This chain uses TRBV6-2 or TRBV6-3 with TRBJ2-2; tentative D call: TRBD2 (6 bases). The germline gives CDR1 MNHEY, CDR2 SVGEGT. The CDR3 has 15 residues. V lost 1 base to trimming and J lost 6 bases, with 12 bases between them. The CDR3 region is CASSYWFGGAGELFF. The part of the CDR3 DNA that was read is TGTGCCAGCAGTTACTGGTTCGGCGGGGCCGGGGAG.

To note about this clone: Read sequence stops 3 residues before the CDR3 end, and the germline J gene provides the missing end. The rearrangement uses TRBV29-1 and TRBJ1-4, with D perhaps TRBD1 (5 bases). The CDR3 is 15 amino acids. Germline V gives CDR1 SQVTM, CDR2 ANQGSEA. V was trimmed by 6 bases and J by 3 bases, leaving 17 bases between them. Partial CDR3 DNA: TGCAGCGTAGCTGACAGTGCTGCGGCTAATGAAAAA. Translated: CSVADSAAANEK. The CDR3 as a whole reads CSVADSAAANEKLFF.

Concerning this clone: The read ends 3 residues shy of where the CDR3 ends; the end is completed using the germline J gene. The chain carries TRBV5-1 and TRBJ1-2, with D unresolved. Deletions cut 0 bases from V and 1 base from J, with 7 bases between. The germline V gene encodes CDR1 SGHRS and CDR2 YFSETQ. The CDR3 consists of 14 residues. The sequenced part of the CDR3 DNA is TGCGCCAGCAGCTTGGCCCCAGATAACTATGGC. This sequence encodes CASSLAPDNYG. The entire CDR3 protein reads CASSLAPDNYGYTF.

Turning to this clone: Read sequence stops 3 residues before the CDR3 end, and the germline J gene provides the missing end. The V gene is TRBV5-1, the J gene TRBJ2-1, with a possible D match to TRBD2 (6 bases). Trimming cost V 4 bases and J 2 bases, with 10 bases left between them. The CDR3 extends over 14 amino acids. The germline gives CDR1 SGHRS, CDR2 YFSETQ. The sequenced CDR3 bases are TGCGCCAGCAGCGCGGGAAGGACCTACAATGAG. This translates into CASSAGRTYNE. The complete CDR3 sequence is CASSAGRTYNEQFF. Full variable domain (remainder filled in from reference TRBV5-1 and TRBJ2-1): KAGVTQTPRYLIKTRGQQVTLSCSPISGHRSVSWYQQTPGQGLQFLFEYFSETQRNKGNFPGRFSGRQFSNSRSEMNVSTLELGDSALYLCASSAGRTYNEQFFGPGTRLTVL.

With regard to this clone: Read sequence stops 3 residues before the CDR3 end, and the germline J gene provides the missing end. J is TRBJ2-5 and V is TRBV5-1; D is undetermined. The germline V gene has CDR1 SGHRS and CDR2 YFSETQ. V shed 0 bases and J shed 1 base, with 10 bases lying between them. The CDR3 spans 15 residues. This CDR3 reads CASSLDLGSQETQYF. The sequenced part of the CDR3 DNA is TGCGCCAGCAGCTTGGACCTCGGGTCCCAAGAGACC.

Comments on this clone: The observed sequence ends 3 residues before the CDR3 terminus, with the missing tail filled in from the germline J gene. The chain recombines TRBV6-1 with TRBJ1-1; tentative D call: TRBD1 (5 bases). Germline V gene lookup returns CDR1 MNHNS and CDR2 SASEGT. The CDR3 is 12 amino acids. The part of the CDR3 DNA that was read is TGTGCCAGCAGTGATCTGGGGGGGAGC. Amino acids: CASSDLGGS. The whole CDR3 protein reads CASSDLGGSAFF.

CDR3: CASSKPTGTGELFF. The covered CDR3 bases are TGTGCCAGCAGCAAACCAACAGGGACCGGGGAG. This chain connects TRBV6-2 or TRBV6-3 to TRBJ2-2; D perhaps matches TRBD1 (6 bases). The missing CDR3 end, 3 residues past where the read stops, is filled in from the germline J gene. With 6 bases removed from V and 5 bases from J, the gap between germline ends came to 13 bases. The CDR3 covers 14 residues. From germline, CDR1 is MNHEY and CDR2 SVGEGT.

Comments on this clone: From the germline J gene comes the end of the CDR3, since the read stops 3 residues before it. V gene TRBV20-1 combines with J gene TRBJ2-1, with TRBD2 as a possible D gene (7 bases). In germline, CDR1 is DFQATT, CDR2 SNEGSKA (reference sequence). The CDR3 has 12 amino acids. V lost 3 bases and J 7 bases, leaving 10 bases between the germline ends. CDR3 residues: CSAREGGNEQFF. Partial CDR3 DNA: TGCAGTGCTAGGGAGGGGGGGAATGAG.